Below, 5 T cell receptor beta chains from the same sample are listed, as sequenced in a study of blood T cell repertoires in COVID-19. Profiled with immunoSEQ multiplex PCR; TCRdb holds only in-frame clones, not every one. The profile shows about 380,000 clones, more than 75% of them singletons. The sequenced material came from PBMCs or T cells enriched from blood (not recorded which). Receptor source: a woman aged 18 to 35 who had recovered from COVID-19.

The chain recombines TRBV4-3 with TRBJ1-4; TRBD1 might be the D (5 bases). CDR3 size: 13 residues. Trimming took 3 bases from V and 7 from J, leaving 9 bases between them. The germline gives CDR1 LGHNA, CDR2 YSLEER. CDR3 in amino acids: CASSQGPLEKLFF. For the CDR3, the DNA is TGCGCCAGCAGCCAGGGGCCGCTTGAAAAACTGTTTTTT.

CDR3: CATSRDEVGYTF. The CDR3 DNA follows: TGTGCCACCAGCAGAGATGAGGTTGGCTACACCTTC. The chain recombines TRBV15 with TRBJ1-2; unclear D gene. Germline V lookup: CDR1 LNHNV, CDR2 YYDKDF (reference sequence). This CDR3 comprises 12 residues. V gave up 0 bases and J gave up 7 bases, with 6 bases separating them.

The chain carries TRBV9 and TRBJ1-2; D gene ambiguous. The germline V gene has CDR1 SGDLS and CDR2 YYNGEE. With 0 bases removed from V and 4 bases from J, the gap between germline ends came to 13 bases. The CDR3 sequence is 15 residues long. CDR3 coding DNA: TGTGCCAGCAGCGTAGCATCTGGGGAGGGCTATGGCTACACCTTC. Residues: CASSVASGEGYGYTF.

This clone has a single count. The chain employs TRBV29-1 and TRBJ1-2, with 7 bases identical to TRBD1. CDR3 length equals 12 residues. J was trimmed by 5 bases and V by 0 bases; bases with no gene match: 0. Germline values: CDR1 SQVTM, CDR2 ANQGSEA. Written as DNA, the CDR3 is TGCAGCGTTGAAGAGACAGGGTATGGCTACACCTTC. It codes for CSVEETGYGYTF.

The chain uses TRBV6-5 and TRBJ2-7; unclear D gene. The germline V gene has CDR1 MNHEY and CDR2 SVGAGI. The CDR3 runs to 13 residues. The V and J ends lost 6 bases and 1 base respectively, with 10 bases between them. In nucleotides, the CDR3 is TGTGCCAGCAGGCCCAGAAATTCCTACGAGCAGTACTTC. Its translation: CASRPRNSYEQYF.